This T cell receptor beta chain was recorded in a study of early T cells in non-severe SARS-CoV-2 infection. Study summary: Sequencing of unsorted whole blood was done on bulk RNA, leaving chains unpaired.

Unique molecular identifier tags were affixed to discrete cDNA molecules. TCRdb itself ran the 5' RACE reads through MiXCR, one entry per CDR3 protein. The table includes 57,000 or so distinct CDR3 sequences, 4.5% to 7% detected once. This clonotype was observed at least ten times. Its antigen is not known. The germline V gene has CDR1 DFQATT and CDR2 SNEGSKA (reference sequence). CDR3 length: 16 residues. The J segment lost 2 bases and the V segment lost 1 base, leaving 5 bases of the junction unmatched. Points from the study as a whole: There was a bias toward anti-spike CD8 responses in VDJdb matching, which missed private and CD4 specificities.

The chain joins TRBV20-1 to TRBJ2-1, with 10 bases lining up with TRBD2. The sequenced sample consisted of whole blood. The sequence came from an adult who was a healthcare worker with PCR-confirmed SARS-CoV-2 infection or an uninfected control (not recorded which). CDR3 in amino acids: CSARVTSGATYNEQFF. The DNA for the CDR3 is TGCAGTGCTAGAGTAACTAGCGGGGCCACCTACAATGAGCAGTTCTTC.